A single sample gave rise to the 8 T cell receptor beta chains below, sequenced in a study of T cell responses to AZD1222 COVID-19 vaccine. TCRdb keeps only in-frame clones here, not all; method: immunoSEQ multiplex PCR. The sample consists of 80,000 to 100,000 clones, more than 80% of them appearing once. The specimen was peripheral blood, collected on day 0 of AZD1222 vaccination. The source of these receptors is an adult in good health.

The gene calls are TRBV15 and TRBJ2-1; D unresolved. CDR3 length equals 12 residues. Germline values: CDR1 LNHNV, CDR2 YYDKDF (reference sequence). V gave up 3 bases and J gave up 9 bases, with 9 bases separating them. CDR3 loop: CATSSFFLEQFF. The CDR3 coding sequence is TGTGCCACCAGCAGTTTTTTTCTTGAGCAGTTCTTC.

This rearrangement joins TRBV11-3 to TRBJ2-3; 8 bases map to TRBD1. Germline CDR1 and CDR2: SGHNT and YENEEA. Germline trimming cut 5 bases from V and 6 bases from J; bases unmatched to any gene: 7. The CDR3 loop spans 14 amino acids. For the CDR3, the DNA is TGTGCCAGCAGCAAAAGACAGGGGACGGATACGCAGTATTTT. Translating gives CASSKRQGTDTQYF. Full variable domain (rest looked up from reference TRBV11-3 and TRBJ2-3): EAGVVQSPRYKIIEKKQPVAFWCNPISGHNTLYWYLQNLGQGPELLIRYENEEAVDDSQLPKDRFSAERLKGVDSTLKIQPAELGDSAVYLCASSKRQGTDTQYFGPGTRLTVL.

The gene calls are TRBV5-4 and TRBJ2-3, with TRBD2 matching 7 bases. The CDR3 extends over 19 amino acids. J was trimmed by 0 bases and V by 4 bases; bases with no gene match: 17. CDR1 is SGHNT and CDR2 is YYREEE in the germline V gene (reference sequence). The CDR3 DNA sequence: TGTGCCAGCAGCCGTGAGTTGCAACCCCTAGCGGCGAGCACAGATACGCAGTATTTT. Its protein is CASSRELQPLAASTDTQYF. The full variable domain, its missing parts supplied by reference TRBV5-4 and TRBJ2-3, is ETGVTQSPTHLIKTRGQQVTLRCSSQSGHNTVSWYQQALGQGPQFIFQYYREEENGRGNFPPRFSGLQFPNYSSELNVNALELDDSALYLCASSRELQPLAASTDTQYFGPGTRLTVL.

The chain has TRBV5-4 and TRBJ2-3; D may be TRBD1 (5 bases). Trimming pared 4 bases from V and 4 bases from J, leaving 10 bases between. This CDR3 comprises 13 residues. Germline V lookup: CDR1 SGHNT, CDR2 YYREEE (reference sequence). In nucleotides, the CDR3 is TGTGCCAGCAGCGAACAGGATTCAGATACGCAGTATTTT. Encoded protein: CASSEQDSDTQYF.

The chain is built from TRBV19 and TRBJ1-3, with D perhaps matching TRBD1 (5 bases). The ends were cut back, 3 bases at V and 2 bases at J, with 17 bases in the middle. The length of the CDR3 is 17 residues. Looked up from germline, CDR1 is LNHDA and CDR2 is SQIVND (reference sequence). In DNA, the CDR3 is TGTGCCAGTAGTATCGCAGCCGGACGGGACGCTGGAAACACCATATATTTT. Encoded protein: CASSIAAGRDAGNTIYF.

This clone showed up just a few times. J is TRBJ1-2 and V is TRBV4-3, with D possibly being TRBD1 (6 bases). The CDR3 length is 15 residues. The germline gives CDR1 LGHNA, CDR2 YSLEER. V gave up 0 bases and J gave up 4 bases, with 12 bases separating them. The CDR3: CASSQETTGVYGYTF. CDR3 in DNA: TGCGCCAGCAGCCAAGAAACGACAGGTGTCTATGGCTACACCTTC.

The chain has TRBV6-5 and TRBJ1-3; D not resolved. V was pared by 2 bases and J by 4 bases, with 9 bases between. This CDR3 spans 14 amino acids. CDR1 and CDR2 (germline): MNHEY, SVGAGI. CDR3 nucleotide sequence: TGTGCCAGCAGTTACAAGGTCGCGGGAAACACCATATATTTT. Translation gives CASSYKVAGNTIYF.

The V call is TRBV9, the J call TRBJ2-3; 10 positions agree with TRBD1. The CDR3 runs 16 residues. Looked up from germline, CDR1 is SGDLS and CDR2 is YYNGEE. V shed 4 bases, J shed 6 bases, and the junction held 11 bases outside the gene matches. The CDR3 spells CASSTRPGQGTDTQYF. The CDR3 region has the DNA TGTGCCAGCAGCACCAGGCCGGGACAGGGGACGGATACGCAGTATTTT. Supplemented by reference TRBV9 and TRBJ2-3, the full variable domain reads DSGVTQTPKHLITATGQRVTLRCSPRSGDLSVYWYQQSLDQGLQFLIQYYNGEERAKGNILERFSAQQFPDLHSELNLSSLELGDSALYFCASSTRPGQGTDTQYFGPGTRLTVL.